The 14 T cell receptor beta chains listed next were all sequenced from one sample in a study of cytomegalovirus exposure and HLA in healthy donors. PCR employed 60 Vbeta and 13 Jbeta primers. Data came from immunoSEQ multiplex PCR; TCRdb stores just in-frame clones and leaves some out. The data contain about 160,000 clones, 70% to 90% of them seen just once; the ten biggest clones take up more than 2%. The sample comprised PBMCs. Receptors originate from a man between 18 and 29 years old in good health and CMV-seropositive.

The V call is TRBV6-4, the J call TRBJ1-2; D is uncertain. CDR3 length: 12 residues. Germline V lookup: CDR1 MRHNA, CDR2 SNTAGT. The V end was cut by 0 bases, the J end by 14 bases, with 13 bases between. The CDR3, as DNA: TGTGCCAGCAGTGACTCGGAGGGCCCACTGACCTTC. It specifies CASSDSEGPLTF.

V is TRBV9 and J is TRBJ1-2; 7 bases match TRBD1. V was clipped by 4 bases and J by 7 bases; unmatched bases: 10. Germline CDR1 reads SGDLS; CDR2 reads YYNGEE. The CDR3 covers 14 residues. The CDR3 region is CASSLDRELSGYTF. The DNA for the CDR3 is TGTGCCAGCAGCCTTGACAGGGAGCTGTCTGGCTACACCTTC.

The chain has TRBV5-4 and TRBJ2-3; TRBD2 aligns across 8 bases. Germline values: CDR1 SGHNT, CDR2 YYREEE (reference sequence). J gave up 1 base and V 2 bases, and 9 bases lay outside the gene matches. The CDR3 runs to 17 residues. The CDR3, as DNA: TGTGCCAGCAGCTTCTCCCTGGACGGGGGGGGCACAGATACGCAGTATTTT. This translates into CASSFSLDGGGTDTQYF. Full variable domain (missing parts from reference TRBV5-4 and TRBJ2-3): ETGVTQSPTHLIKTRGQQVTLRCSSQSGHNTVSWYQQALGQGPQFIFQYYREEENGRGNFPPRFSGLQFPNYSSELNVNALELDDSALYLCASSFSLDGGGTDTQYFGPGTRLTVL.

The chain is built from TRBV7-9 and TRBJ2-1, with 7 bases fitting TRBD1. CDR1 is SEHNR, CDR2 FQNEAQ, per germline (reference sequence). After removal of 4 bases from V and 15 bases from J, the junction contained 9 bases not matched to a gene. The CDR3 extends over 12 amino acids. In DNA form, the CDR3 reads TGTGCCAGCAGCTCATCGACAGGGTGGCCGTTCTTC. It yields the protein CASSSSTGWPFF.

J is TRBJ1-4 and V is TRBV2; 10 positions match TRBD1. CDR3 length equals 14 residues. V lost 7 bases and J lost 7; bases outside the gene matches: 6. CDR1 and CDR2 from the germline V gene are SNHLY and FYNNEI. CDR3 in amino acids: CASKRTGGSEKLFF. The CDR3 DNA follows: TGTGCCAGCAAACGGACAGGGGGAAGTGAAAAACTGTTTTTT.

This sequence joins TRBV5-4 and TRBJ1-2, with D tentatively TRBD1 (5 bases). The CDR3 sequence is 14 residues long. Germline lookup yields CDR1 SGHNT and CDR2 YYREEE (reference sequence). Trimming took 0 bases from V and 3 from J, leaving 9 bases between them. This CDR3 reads CASSLASGDYGYTF. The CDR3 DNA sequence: TGTGCCAGCAGCTTGGCCTCGGGGGACTATGGCTACACCTTC.

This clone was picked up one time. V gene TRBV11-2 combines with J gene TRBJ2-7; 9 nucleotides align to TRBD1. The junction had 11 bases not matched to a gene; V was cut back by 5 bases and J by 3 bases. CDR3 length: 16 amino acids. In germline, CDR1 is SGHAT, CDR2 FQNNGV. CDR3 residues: CASSPRPTGGGYEQYF. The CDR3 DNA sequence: TGTGCCAGCAGCCCTCGCCCGACAGGGGGTGGCTACGAGCAGTACTTC.

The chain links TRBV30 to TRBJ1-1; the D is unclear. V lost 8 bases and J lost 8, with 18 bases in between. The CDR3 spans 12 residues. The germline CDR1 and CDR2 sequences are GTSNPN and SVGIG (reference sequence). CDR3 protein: CARGGLEGEAFF. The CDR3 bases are TGTGCCCGGGGAGGGCTCGAAGGGGAAGCTTTCTTT.

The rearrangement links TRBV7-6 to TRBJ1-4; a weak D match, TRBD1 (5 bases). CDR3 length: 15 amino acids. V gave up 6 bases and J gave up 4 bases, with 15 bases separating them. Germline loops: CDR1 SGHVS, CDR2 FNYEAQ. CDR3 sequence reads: CASSSQGGVNEKLFF. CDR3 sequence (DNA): TGTGCCAGCAGTTCTCAGGGCGGAGTTAATGAAAAACTGTTTTTT.

The CDR3 loop reads CASSLYRDSYEQYF. For the CDR3, the DNA is TGTGCCAGCAGTTTATATCGGGACTCCTACGAGCAGTACTTC. The chain recombines TRBV27 with TRBJ2-7; D possibly corresponds to TRBD2 (5 bases). The CDR3 extends over 14 amino acids. Deletions cut 1 base from V and 0 bases from J, with 7 bases between. Germline V lookup: CDR1 MNHEY, CDR2 SMNVEV (reference sequence).

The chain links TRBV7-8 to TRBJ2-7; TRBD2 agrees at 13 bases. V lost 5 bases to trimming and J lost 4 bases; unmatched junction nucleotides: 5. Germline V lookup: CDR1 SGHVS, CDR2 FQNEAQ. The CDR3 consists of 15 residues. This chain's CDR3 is CASSGTSGARYEQYF. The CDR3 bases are TGTGCCAGCAGCGGGACTAGCGGGGCCAGGTACGAGCAGTACTTC.

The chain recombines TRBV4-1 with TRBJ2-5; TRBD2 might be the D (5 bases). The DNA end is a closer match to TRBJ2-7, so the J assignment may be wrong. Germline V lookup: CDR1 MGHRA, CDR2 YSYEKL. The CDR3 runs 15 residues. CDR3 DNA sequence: TGCGCCAGCAGCTACTCTCGTGGGGAGAGGTACGAGCAGTACTTC. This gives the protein CASSYSRGERYEQYF.

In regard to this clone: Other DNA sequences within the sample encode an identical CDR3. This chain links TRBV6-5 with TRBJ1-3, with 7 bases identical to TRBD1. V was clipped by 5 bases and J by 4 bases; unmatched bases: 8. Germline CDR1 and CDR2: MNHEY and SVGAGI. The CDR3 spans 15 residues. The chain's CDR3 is CASSVQGTSGNTIYF. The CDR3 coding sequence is TGTGCCAGCAGTGTACAGGGGACGTCGGGAAACACCATATATTTT.

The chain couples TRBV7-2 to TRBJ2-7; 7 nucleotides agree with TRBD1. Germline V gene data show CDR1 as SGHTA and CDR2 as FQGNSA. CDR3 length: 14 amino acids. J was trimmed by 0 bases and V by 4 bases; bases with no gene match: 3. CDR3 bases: TGTGCCAGCAGCTCCCGGGACAGCTCCTACGAGCAGTACTTC. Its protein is CASSSRDSSYEQYF. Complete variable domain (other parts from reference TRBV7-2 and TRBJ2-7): GAGVSQSPSNKVTEKGKDVELRCDPISGHTALYWYRQSLGQGLEFLIYFQGNSAPDKSGLPSDRFSAERTGGSVSTLTIQRTQQEDSAVYLCASSSRDSSYEQYFGPGTRLTVT.